This T cell receptor beta chain was recovered during a study of breast tumors, draining lymph nodes, adjacent tissues. TCRdb passed the multiplex PCR reads through MiXCR, listing each CDR3 protein once. This table has roughly 20,000 distinct CDR3 sequences, approximately 33% appearing once. CDR3 size: 14 residues. V dropped 2 bases and J dropped 4; count of bases not matched to a gene: 8. CDR1 SQVTM and CDR2 ANQGSEA come from the germline V gene. This clonotype occurred many times. Sequencing used breast tumor tissue. The V call is TRBV29-1, the J call TRBJ2-7, with 7 bases that match TRBD2. This clonotype originated in a female donor with breast cancer. Some clones in this sample may be carry-over from other donors' samples. The CDR3 protein is CSVESEREGYEQYF. The CDR3 region has the DNA TGCAGCGTTGAATCGGAGCGGGAAGGGTACGAGCAGTACTTC.